These 5 T cell receptor beta chains came from one sample sequenced in a study of HIV-infected children after antiretroviral therapy interruption. The TCR library was built from RNA with a 3' RACE protocol and unique molecular identifiers. Each CDR3 protein is one row after TCRdb ran MiXCR on the 3' RACE reads. The sample records more than 75,000 distinct CDR3 sequences, about 6.9% being singletons. The sample's treatment: PENTA 11 planned treatment interruption arm or continuous ART arm. Material: CD45RA+ CD4+ T cells from PBMCs, pooled from several time points, obtained from a donor given antiretroviral therapy, either interrupted or continuous. Subset given: naive CD4+ CD45RA+ CD45RO- T cells. These receptor sequences come from a pool of human donors with HIV.

This clonotype was detected only a few times. The genes are TRBV5-8 and TRBJ1-1; a possible D gene is TRBD1 (5 bases). The CDR3 is 16 amino acids. The V gene lost 4 bases and the J gene lost 4 bases, with 20 bases spanning the gap. The V gene's germline CDR1 is SGHTS and CDR2 YDEGEE. The CDR3 loop is CASSRRPGLWVTEAFF. DNA of the CDR3: TGTGCCAGCAGCCGACGGCCAGGGCTTTGGGTCACTGAAGCTTTCTTT.

This clonotype showed up just a few times. This chain joins TRBV12-3 or TRBV12-4 and TRBJ1-6; 8 bases line up with TRBD1. The J segment lost 10 bases and the V segment lost 6 bases, leaving 8 bases of the junction unmatched. The CDR3 runs to 14 residues. The CDR3 DNA is TGTGCCAGCAGCAGTAGACAGGGGCTATCACCCCTCCACTTT. Amino acids: CASSSRQGLSPLHF.

There are many counts of this clonotype. This sequence joins TRBV6-5 and TRBJ1-2, with D perhaps matching TRBD1 (6 bases). The V end lost 6 bases, the J end lost 5 bases, and 10 bases lay between the germline ends. Germline CDR1 and CDR2: MNHEY and SVGAGI. The CDR3 has 12 amino acids. This CDR3 is CASRQGWYGYTF. CDR3 coding DNA: TGTGCCAGCAGACAGGGCTGGTATGGCTACACCTTC.

This clonotype came up many times. This rearrangement joins TRBV24-1 to TRBJ1-2, with 7 bases fitting TRBD1. CDR1 and CDR2 from the germline V gene are KGHDR and SFDVKD. J was trimmed by 2 bases and V by 3 bases; bases with no gene match: 14. The CDR3 length is 18 residues. The CDR3 region has the DNA TGTGCCACCAGTGATCCGACCCCAAGCAGGGGGGGAAACTATGGCTACACCTTC. Residues: CATSDPTPSRGGNYGYTF.

Many counts were recorded for this clonotype. The J gene is TRBJ1-1, the V gene TRBV11-2, with unresolved D. The ends were cut back, 5 bases at V and 3 bases at J, with 10 bases in the middle. Germline assignment: CDR1 SGHAT and CDR2 FQNNGV. The CDR3 runs 13 residues. CDR3 nucleotide sequence: TGTGCCAGCAGCACGGACCTTTACACTGAAGCTTTCTTT. Its protein is CASSTDLYTEAFF.